The 16 T cell receptor beta chains below were found in one sample sequenced in a study of blood T cell repertoires in COVID-19. The protocol was immunoSEQ multiplex PCR, while the TCRdb copy is restricted to in-frame clones and leaves out a portion. The sample contains 79,000 or so clones, 86% of which appear only once. The material sequenced was peripheral blood. All receptors derive from a human donor in a cohort sampled during active COVID-19.

V gene TRBV19 combines with J gene TRBJ1-5, with no clear D. The CDR3 length is 16 residues. The germline CDR1 and CDR2 sequences are LNHDA and SQIVND (reference sequence). Trimming removed 3 bases at V and 7 bases at J, with 19 bases between. The CDR3 sequence is CASSMIWAEGKQPQHF. As DNA, the CDR3 is TGTGCCAGTAGTATGATTTGGGCAGAAGGTAAGCAGCCCCAGCATTTT.

The chain uses TRBV2 and TRBJ2-5; D unclear. The CDR3 runs 13 residues. Trimming left V 4 bases short and J 2 bases short, with 8 bases between. Germline V gene lookup returns CDR1 SNHLY and CDR2 FYNNEI. CDR3 amino acids: CASSGERQETQYF. The CDR3 region has the DNA TGTGCCAGCAGTGGTGAGAGACAAGAGACCCAGTACTTC.

The chain uses TRBV4-1 and TRBJ2-1, with 10 bases aligning to TRBD2. This CDR3 is 17 amino acids long. Germline loops: CDR1 MGHRA, CDR2 YSYEKL. V lost 0 bases, J lost 6 bases, and 8 bases stayed unmatched. The CDR3 is CASSQDVRLAGVNEQFF. CDR3 sequence (DNA): TGCGCCAGCAGCCAAGATGTTCGGCTAGCGGGAGTCAATGAGCAGTTCTTC.

The chain links TRBV27 to TRBJ1-2; a weak D match, TRBD1 (5 bases). V was pared by 4 bases and J by 5 bases, with 14 bases between. This CDR3 has 14 amino acids. In germline, CDR1 is MNHEY, CDR2 SMNVEV (reference sequence). The DNA for the CDR3 is TGTGCCAGCAGTTCGCACGGGACTCCTTATGGCTACACCTTC. This codes for CASSSHGTPYGYTF.

The chain joins TRBV4-2 to TRBJ1-1; TRBD1 matches at 7 bases. The J segment lost 4 bases and the V segment lost 4 bases, leaving 6 bases of the junction unmatched. CDR1 is LGHNA, CDR2 YNFKEQ, per germline. The CDR3 loop spans 14 amino acids. The CDR3 spells CASSPQGLRTEAFF. As DNA, the CDR3 is TGTGCCAGCAGCCCACAGGGGTTGCGCACTGAAGCTTTCTTT.

The chain couples TRBV6-2 or TRBV6-3 to TRBJ2-4, with 12 bases fitting TRBD2. The V segment lost 3 bases and the J segment 3 bases; nucleotides outside the gene matches: 18. Germline V gene sequence: CDR1 MNHEY, CDR2 SVGEGT. The CDR3 spans 21 residues. DNA of the CDR3: TGTGCCAGCAGTTATGACCCCCTCTGGCTAGCGGGGGGGCTGGACAAAAACATTCAGTACTTC. Translation: CASSYDPLWLAGGLDKNIQYF.

V usage is TRBV6-2 or TRBV6-3 and J usage is TRBJ2-1; the match to TRBD2 covers 10 bases. J gave up 4 bases and V 6 bases, and 12 bases lay outside the gene matches. The CDR3 totals 17 residues. Germline loops: CDR1 MNHEY, CDR2 SVGEGT. The CDR3 protein is CASSRRPAGGGYNEQFF. CDR3 DNA: TGTGCCAGCAGCAGACGACCAGCGGGAGGGGGGTACAATGAGCAGTTCTTC.

The chain links TRBV7-3 to TRBJ1-5; D gene ambiguous. Deletions cut 5 bases from V and 5 bases from J, with 10 bases between. The CDR3 is made up of 13 amino acids. Per germline, CDR1 SGHTA and CDR2 FQGTGA. This chain's CDR3 is CASSAAPDQPQHF. The CDR3, as DNA: TGTGCCAGCAGCGCCGCCCCAGATCAGCCCCAGCATTTT.

The chain couples TRBV6-1 to TRBJ2-7; 7 positions agree with TRBD2. V was pared by 1 base and J by 3 bases, with 6 bases of the junction left unmatched. Germline-derived CDR1 and CDR2 are MNHNS and SASEGT. The CDR3 has 15 amino acids. In nucleotides, the CDR3 is TGTGCCAGCAGTGAAGGACCTGGGACTATCTACGAGCAGTACTTC. It is translated as CASSEGPGTIYEQYF.

This chain connects TRBV27 to TRBJ1-4; weak D call: TRBD1 (5 bases). V was clipped by 5 bases and J by 5 bases, with 12 bases between them. Germline V gene data show CDR1 as MNHEY and CDR2 as SMNVEV (reference sequence). The CDR3 totals 14 residues. The DNA for the CDR3 is TGTGCCAGCAGTCGGAGCGACAGAAATGAAAAACTGTTTTTT. It specifies CASSRSDRNEKLFF.

This sequence joins TRBV6-6 and TRBJ1-1; D uncertain. The V and J ends lost 4 bases and 4 bases respectively, with 13 bases between them. Germline V gene data show CDR1 as MNHNY and CDR2 as SVGAGI (reference sequence). The CDR3 length is 14 residues. The CDR3 loop reads CASSSGSPITEAFF. CDR3 coding DNA: TGTGCCAGCAGTTCGGGATCTCCGATCACTGAAGCTTTCTTT.

V is TRBV7-2 and J is TRBJ2-3, with TRBD2 as a possible D gene (6 bases). The CDR3 has 14 residues. From germline, CDR1 is SGHTA and CDR2 FQGNSA. With 5 bases removed from V and 6 bases from J, the gap between germline ends came to 15 bases. The CDR3 DNA sequence: TGTGCCAGCAGCGTATATTCCGCGGGGGATACGCAGTATTTT. This sequence encodes CASSVYSAGDTQYF.

The chain links TRBV7-9 to TRBJ2-5; TRBD1 aligns across 7 bases. This CDR3 has 12 residues. The V gene end was trimmed by 5 bases and the J gene end by 6 bases; junction bases not matched to a gene: 3. In germline, CDR1 is SEHNR, CDR2 FQNEAQ (reference sequence). Written as DNA, the CDR3 is TGTGCCAGCAGCCAGGACAGGCAGACCCAGTACTTC. This encodes CASSQDRQTQYF.

The rearrangement links TRBV5-1 to TRBJ2-3; D is uncertain. With 5 bases removed from V and 2 bases from J, the gap between germline ends came to 15 bases. Germline CDR1 reads SGHRS; CDR2 reads YFSETQ. This CDR3 has 15 amino acids. CDR3 amino acids: CASRSEVGPTDTQYF. The CDR3 DNA is TGCGCCAGCAGGAGTGAGGTGGGTCCCACAGATACGCAGTATTTT.

This clone appeared a single time. V usage is TRBV11-1 and J usage is TRBJ1-1, with unresolved D. Deletions cut 8 bases from V and 10 bases from J, with 23 bases between. Germline lookup yields CDR1 SGHAT and CDR2 FQDESV (reference sequence). The CDR3 covers 14 residues. Written as DNA, the CDR3 is TGTGCCAGCGTATTCCCAACGGGCTCCGGAGGAGCTTTCTTT. Protein sequence: CASVFPTGSGGAFF.

The gene calls are TRBV12-5 and TRBJ2-1, with 7 bases identical to TRBD2. The V segment lost 8 bases and the J segment 2 bases; nucleotides outside the gene matches: 9. The V gene's germline CDR1 is LGHNT and CDR2 FRNRAP. The CDR3 has 15 amino acids. The CDR3 here is CASRASGAAYNEQFF. The CDR3 DNA reads as TGTGCTAGTCGGGCGAGCGGGGCAGCCTACAATGAGCAGTTCTTC.